The clone carrying this T cell receptor beta chain was observed at least ten times. Trimming left V 2 bases short and J 2 bases short, with 11 bases between. CDR3 length: 14 amino acids. Germline CDR1 and CDR2: DFQATT and SNEGSKA (reference sequence). This entry comes from a study of T cells after yellow fever vaccination. TCRdb processed the 5' RACE reads anew with MiXCR; each CDR3 protein has one entry. Of about 130,000 distinct CDR3 sequences in the sample, under 8% were seen once. The sample here was CD4+ T cells sorted from PBMCs, taken approximately 11 days after the first yellow fever vaccination. The chain carries TRBV20-1 and TRBJ2-3; no reliable D call. The clonotype was recovered from a man younger than 35 who received the YFV17D yellow fever vaccine. This CDR3 is CSARFGGATDTQYF. CDR3 coding DNA: TGCAGTGCTAGATTCGGCGGTGCCACAGATACGCAGTATTTT.